The subject of this entry is one T cell receptor beta chain. Its antigen is still unknown. The time point here: persistent/refractory GD, antithyroid drugs over 5 years with positive TRAb. Scientists built the TCR library using RNA that was extracted from PBMCs. The entry originates in a study of regulatory T cells in long-lasting Graves disease. Study-wide points: Segments TRBV28, TRBJ1-2 and TRBJ2-5 showed preferential usage in persistent disease.

Assembly of TCR beta libraries relied on iRepertoire HTBI primers together with Arm-PCR of CDR3 regions. MiXCR, applied by TCRdb to the multiplex PCR reads, yields one record per CDR3 protein. The table shows about 660,000 distinct CDR3 sequences, with 30% occurring only once. From germline, CDR1 is MNHEY and CDR2 SMNVEV (reference sequence). There are 14 residues in the CDR3. V shed 4 bases and J 0 bases; nucleotides not matched to a gene: 2. This material consisted of peripheral blood mononuclear cells (PBMCs), taken when the disease was refractory, from a patient treated with antithyroid drugs. The V gene is TRBV27, the J gene TRBJ1-1; 7 nucleotides agree with TRBD1. This receptor was taken from a female donor with Graves disease. CDR3 amino acids: CASSSTGVNTEAFF. The CDR3 nucleotides read TGTGCCAGCAGTTCCACAGGGGTGAACACTGAAGCTTTCTTT.